The 23 T cell receptor beta chains listed next were all sequenced from one sample in a study of T cell clonality in common variable immunodeficiency. Libraries were prepared by immunoSEQ multiplex PCR; TCRdb keeps only in-frame clonotypes and omits some of them. The sample includes tens of thousands of clones, none of them occurring once. Sequencing was carried out using peripheral blood mononuclear cells. The receptor set was obtained from a person aged 18 to 69 in good health.

This clone appeared many times. The read terminates 3 residues before the CDR3 end, so the remaining end is supplied by the germline J gene. The chain is built from TRBV29-1 and TRBJ1-4; D not resolved. CDR3 length: 10 residues. In germline, CDR1 is SQVTM, CDR2 ANQGSEA. CDR3 sequence reads: CSVESGRLFF. CDR3 bases read: TGCAGCGTTGAAAGCGGTAGA.

This clone was counted only a few times. The read ends 3 residues shy of where the CDR3 ends; the end is completed using the germline J gene. The V and J genes are TRBV18 and TRBJ1-3; D remains ambiguous. The CDR3 extends over 15 amino acids. Looked up from germline, CDR1 is KGHSH and CDR2 is LQKENI. Trimming took 3 bases from V and 0 from J, leaving 9 bases between them. CDR3 loop: CASSPTVTSGNTIYF. Incomplete CDR3 DNA: TGTGCCAGCTCACCCACAGTGACCTCTGGAAACACC.

This clone showed up many times. The read terminates 3 residues ahead of where the CDR3 ends, so the germline J gene completes it. The rearrangement joins TRBV2 to TRBJ2-1; 7 bases fit TRBD2. The ends lost 7 bases at V and 0 bases at J; junction bases unmatched: 3. The CDR3 loop spans 14 amino acids. The V gene's germline CDR1 is SNHLY and CDR2 FYNNEI. Incomplete CDR3 DNA: TGTGCCAGCATGGGCGGGAGCTCCTACAATGAG. Residues: CASMGGSSYNE. The CDR3 in its entirety is CASMGGSSYNEQFF.

This clone was picked up many times. The read gets to within 3 residues of the CDR3 end, and the germline J gene fills in the rest. The gene calls are TRBV5-1 and TRBJ2-5; D might be TRBD2 (6 bases). The CDR3 has 13 residues. The V end was cut by 0 bases, the J end by 3 bases, with 6 bases between. Germline lookup yields CDR1 SGHRS and CDR2 YFSETQ. The sequenced part of the CDR3 DNA is TGCGCCAGCAGCTTGGGGGGGGAAGAGACC. It codes for CASSLGGEET. The complete CDR3 reads CASSLGGEETQYF.

This clone was detected ten times or more. The read comes to an end 3 residues before the CDR3 does, leaving the germline J gene to fill in the end. The chain employs TRBV2 and TRBJ1-2; 9 bases are a match to TRBD1. In germline, CDR1 is SNHLY, CDR2 FYNNEI. The CDR3 runs to 15 residues. V shed 4 bases, J shed 4 bases, and the junction held 7 bases outside the gene matches. Partial CDR3 DNA: TGTGCCAGCAGTGGTACGGGACAGGGACTCTATGGC. Its protein product is CASSGTGQGLYG. The complete CDR3 reads CASSGTGQGLYGYTF.

This clone has ten or more counts. Incomplete CDR3 DNA: TGTGCCAGCTCACCACGGGACAGGCTTACTTCTGATCCCTACGAG. Its translation is CASSPRDRLTSDPYE. The complete CDR3 protein is CASSPRDRLTSDPYEQYF. The rearrangement links TRBV18 to TRBJ2-7, with 8 bases fitting TRBD1. From the germline J gene comes the end of the CDR3, since the read stops 3 residues before it. This CDR3 is 18 amino acids long. J lost 2 bases, V lost 1 base, and 13 bases had no gene match. CDR1 is KGHSH, CDR2 LQKENI, per germline.

This clone was found many times. From the germline J gene comes the end of the CDR3, since the read stops 3 residues before it. The V call is TRBV20-1, the J call TRBJ2-3, with 16 bases matching TRBD2. Germline CDR1 and CDR2: DFQATT and SNEGSKA (reference sequence). The CDR3 totals 16 residues. J gave up 8 bases and V 0 bases, and 5 bases lay outside the gene matches. This chain's CDR3 is CSAREGLAGGQGTQYF. The covered CDR3 bases are TGCAGTGCTAGAGAGGGACTAGCGGGGGGGCAGGGTACG.

In this sample, this clone turned up many times. One end of the junction varies from germline; a read error may be responsible. CDR3 sequence: CASSPTLAASYNEQFF. The covered CDR3 bases are TGCGCCAGCAGCCCCACCCTAGCGGCCTCCTACAATGAG. The chain couples TRBV4-2 to TRBJ2-1; 7 nucleotides match TRBD2. Sequencing ends 3 residues short of the CDR3 end; the germline J gene provides the rest. Germline V gene data show CDR1 as LGHNA and CDR2 as YNFKEQ. The CDR3 covers 16 residues.

In the case of this clone: The read ends 3 residues shy of where the CDR3 ends; the end is completed using the germline J gene. The J gene is TRBJ1-5, the V gene TRBV19, with D tentatively TRBD1 (6 bases). Germline V gene sequence: CDR1 LNHDA, CDR2 SQIVND (reference sequence). Trimming shortened V by 10 bases and J by 9 bases, and 19 bases separated the two germline ends. The CDR3 is 13 amino acids. The CDR3 protein is CATSMGAGRPQHF. CDR3 DNA (partial): TGTGCCACCTCAATGGGGGCAGGGCGGCCC.

This clone was counted ten times or more. The DNA ends 3 residues before the CDR3 does, and the rest of the CDR3 is filled in from the germline J gene. V is TRBV19 and J is TRBJ2-5, with D maybe TRBD2 (5 bases). Germline CDR1 is LNHDA and CDR2 is SQIVND (reference sequence). This CDR3 is 13 amino acids long. Trimming pared 3 bases from V and 0 bases from J, leaving 5 bases between. The sequenced CDR3 bases are TGTGCCAGTAGTATGGACTACCAAGAGACC. This gives the protein CASSMDYQET. The full CDR3 is CASSMDYQETQYF. Full variable domain (rest looked up from reference TRBV19 and TRBJ2-5): DGGITQSPKYLFRKEGQNVTLSCEQNLNHDAMYWYRQDPGQGLRLIYYSQIVNDFQKGDIAEGYSVSREKKESFPLTVTSAQKNPTAFYLCASSMDYQETQYFGPGTRLLVL.

This clone has only a few counts. The CDR3 end lies 3 residues beyond the end of the read and is filled in from the germline J gene. This sequence joins TRBV19 and TRBJ2-2; possible D gene TRBD1, 5 bases. The CDR3 extends over 15 amino acids. Germline CDR1 LNHDA, CDR2 SQIVND (reference sequence). The CDR3 loop reads CASSISWGPNEKLFF. The DNA read from the CDR3 is TGTGCCAGTAGTATAAGCTGGGGCCCTAATGAAAAG.

This clone was seen ten or more times. Read coverage stops 3 residues before the CDR3 terminus; the germline J gene supplies the remainder. The V call is TRBV20-1, the J call TRBJ2-1; 8 bases agree with TRBD2. Germline V gene sequence: CDR1 DFQATT, CDR2 SNEGSKA (reference sequence). The CDR3 runs to 15 residues. Trimming took 0 bases from V and 5 from J; bases not matched to a gene: 6. The sequenced CDR3 bases are TGCAGTGCTAGAGAAGCTAGCGGGCACAACAATGAG. Its translation is CSAREASGHNNE. The entire CDR3 sequence reads CSAREASGHNNEQFF.

This clone was counted ten times or more. Read coverage stops 3 residues before the CDR3 terminus; the germline J gene supplies the remainder. The V call is TRBV19, the J call TRBJ2-4, with a possible D match to TRBD1 (6 bases). The ends were cut back, 5 bases at V and 0 bases at J, with 20 bases in the middle. The CDR3 runs to 18 residues. The germline V gene encodes CDR1 LNHDA and CDR2 SQIVND (reference sequence). The covered CDR3 bases are TGTGCCAGTAGTGCCGATCCTCGGGACACCTTAGCCAAAAACATT. Its protein is CASSADPRDTLAKNI. The CDR3 in full is CASSADPRDTLAKNIQYF.

There are many counts of this clone. The sequence runs out 3 residues before the end of the CDR3; the remainder is reconstructed from the germline J gene. The rearrangement uses TRBV12-3 or TRBV12-4 and TRBJ2-3; D is unresolved. The CDR3 length is 13 residues. Trimming took 2 bases from V and 4 from J, leaving 7 bases between them. The sequenced part of the CDR3 DNA is TGTGCCAGCAGTTTATCAGAGGCAGATACG. Translation gives CASSLSEADT. The entire CDR3 reads CASSLSEADTQYF.

This clone has a count of ten or more. The read terminates 3 residues ahead of where the CDR3 ends, so the germline J gene completes it. The J gene is TRBJ2-5, the V gene TRBV7-9, with 7 nucleotides matching TRBD2. The CDR3 is 14 residues long. V gave up 3 bases and J gave up 4 bases; unmatched junction bases: 5. CDR1 SEHNR and CDR2 FQNEAQ come from the germline V gene (reference sequence). This CDR3 is CASSLTAGAETQYF. The part of the CDR3 DNA that was read is TGTGCCAGCAGCTTGACGGCGGGAGCAGAGACC.

Remarks on this clone: Coverage ceases 3 residues before the CDR3 finishes, and the germline J gene fills in the end. V usage is TRBV19 and J usage is TRBJ2-4, with D possibly being TRBD2 (5 bases). Germline CDR1 is LNHDA and CDR2 is SQIVND (reference sequence). This CDR3 spans 17 amino acids. CDR3 in amino acids: CASSIDGRQRGNQPQYF. The sequenced CDR3 bases are TGTGCCAGTAGTATAGATGGTCGACAACGGGGTAATCAGCCT.

The sample holds many counts of this clone. Here the CDR3 reads CASSPRTGEVNEKLFF. The part of the CDR3 DNA that was read is TGTGCCAGTAGTCCCCGAACAGGGGAAGTTAATGAAAAA. The chain carries TRBV19 and TRBJ1-4; 7 bases match TRBD1. The read finishes 3 residues shy of the CDR3 end, and the germline J gene is used to complete it. The CDR3 length is 16 residues. Unmatched junction bases numbered 10, after V lost 5 bases and J lost 4 bases. Germline V gene lookup returns CDR1 LNHDA and CDR2 SQIVND (reference sequence).

This clone was observed at least ten times. With the read ending 3 residues before the CDR3 end, the germline J gene is used to fill in that end. This rearrangement joins TRBV6-2 or TRBV6-3 to TRBJ2-7; 10 positions agree with TRBD2. There are 15 residues in the CDR3. Trimming removed 6 bases from V and 5 bases from J; junction bases left unmatched: 10. CDR1 is MNHEY, CDR2 SVGEGT, per germline. CDR3 DNA, as far as it was read: TGTGCCAGCAGAGCCACCGGGACTAGCGCAAACGAG. It yields the protein CASRATGTSANE. The CDR3 in its entirety is CASRATGTSANEQYF.

A word on this clone: The CDR3 end falls 3 residues outside the read, so it is completed with the germline J gene. This chain uses TRBV7-9 with TRBJ2-3; D unresolved. The CDR3 is made up of 14 amino acids. Germline V gene sequence: CDR1 SEHNR, CDR2 FQNEAQ (reference sequence). With 3 bases removed from V and 1 base from J, the gap between germline ends came to 8 bases. The CDR3 DNA, read in part, is TGTGCCAGCAGCTTGGCCCGGGGCACAGATACG. Protein product: CASSLARGTDT. Given in full, the CDR3 is CASSLARGTDTQYF.

In this sample, this clone turned up many times. The read terminates 3 residues before the CDR3 end, so the remaining end is supplied by the germline J gene. The chain links TRBV11-2 to TRBJ2-1; 7 bases align to TRBD2. CDR1 is SGHAT, CDR2 FQNNGV, per germline. The V segment lost 5 bases and the J segment 2 bases; nucleotides outside the gene matches: 6. The CDR3 runs to 15 residues. CDR3 loop: CASSLSSGTYNEQFF. Incomplete CDR3 DNA: TGTGCCAGCAGCCTATCTAGCGGTACCTACAATGAG.

Worth noting for this clone: An end of the junction does not agree with germline; a read error may underlie this. The DNA ends 3 residues before the CDR3 does, and the rest of the CDR3 is filled in from the germline J gene. Other DNA sequences in the same sample also yield this CDR3. V gene TRBV30 combines with J gene TRBJ1-3; D call uncertain. In germline, CDR1 is GTSNPN, CDR2 SVGIG (reference sequence). The CDR3 has 18 residues. The CDR3 sequence is CAWSVSRRNSNIFNTIYF. Incomplete CDR3 DNA: TGTGCCTGGAGTGTAAGCCGTCGAAACAGTAACATTTTCAACACG.

This clone was seen more than once but under ten times. The read is 3 residues too short to cover the CDR3 end, so that end is filled in from the germline J gene. The chain uses TRBV18 and TRBJ1-1, with no clear D. Germline V gene lookup returns CDR1 KGHSH and CDR2 LQKENI. The CDR3 extends over 14 amino acids. CDR3 amino acids: CASSLGEDSDIAFF. The DNA read from the CDR3 is TGTGCCAGCTCACTGGGCGAGGACTCAGACATT.

Of note for this clone: The CDR3 extends 3 residues past the end of the read, so its final part is completed from the germline J gene. The chain recombines TRBV7-9 with TRBJ1-2, with D tentatively TRBD1 (6 bases). CDR3 length: 13 amino acids. The V end lost 5 bases, the J end lost 5 bases, and 12 bases lay between the germline ends. Germline V gene sequence: CDR1 SEHNR, CDR2 FQNEAQ (reference sequence). The CDR3 DNA, read in part, is TGTGCCAGCAGCCCGTCGGACAGATATGGC. Translation: CASSPSDRYG. In full, the CDR3 reads CASSPSDRYGYTF.